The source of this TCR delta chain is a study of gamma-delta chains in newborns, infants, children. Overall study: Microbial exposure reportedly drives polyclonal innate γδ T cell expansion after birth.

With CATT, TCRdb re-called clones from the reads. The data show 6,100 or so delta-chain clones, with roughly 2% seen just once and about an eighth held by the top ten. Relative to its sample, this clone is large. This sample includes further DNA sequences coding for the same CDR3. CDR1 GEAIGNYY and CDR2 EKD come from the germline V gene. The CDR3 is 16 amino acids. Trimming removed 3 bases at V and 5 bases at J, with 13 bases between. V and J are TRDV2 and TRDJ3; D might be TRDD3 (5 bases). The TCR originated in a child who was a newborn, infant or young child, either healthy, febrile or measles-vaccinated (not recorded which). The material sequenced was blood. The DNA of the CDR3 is TGTGCCTGTGACGGGGTTACTGGCCGGGACACCCGACAGATGTTTTTC. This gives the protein CACDGVTGRDTRQMFF.